The next 28 T cell receptor beta chains were all read from a single sample in a study of blood T cell repertoires in COVID-19. The assay was immunoSEQ multiplex PCR, and TCRdb's table has in-frame clones only and misses some. Here the sample spans under 300,000 clones, 82% being singletons. Source material: PBMCs or T cells enriched from blood (not recorded which). These TCRs come from a man in his forties who had recovered from COVID-19.

This clone was recorded only once. The chain joins TRBV28 to TRBJ1-4, with a weak D call TRBD1 (5 bases). This CDR3 has 16 residues. V shed 6 bases and J shed 7 bases, with 21 bases lying between them. Per germline, CDR1 MDHEN and CDR2 SYDVKM. CDR3 DNA: TGTGCCAGCAGAAGACAGCTCGCGACGGTCGGTGAAAAACTGTTTTTT. Translated: CASRRQLATVGEKLFF.

The rearrangement uses TRBV4-2 and TRBJ2-7; 8 bases map to TRBD2. This CDR3 comprises 16 residues. Germline values: CDR1 LGHNA, CDR2 YNFKEQ. The trim removed 2 bases at V and 5 bases at J, leaving 11 bases unmatched. The CDR3 DNA reads TGTGCCAGCAGCCAAAACCCAGCGGGGGTCGGGGACGAGCAGTACTTC. Its translation: CASSQNPAGVGDEQYF.

The chain has TRBV6-5 and TRBJ1-4, with 7 nucleotides matching TRBD1. V shed 5 bases and J 0 bases; nucleotides not matched to a gene: 3. This CDR3 contains 15 residues. Germline loops: CDR1 MNHEY, CDR2 SVGAGI. The chain's CDR3 is CASSRGQATNEKLFF. The CDR3 region has the DNA TGTGCCAGCAGTCGTGGACAGGCAACTAATGAAAAACTGTTTTTT.

This chain connects TRBV3-1 (or the pseudogene TRBV3-2) to TRBJ1-6; 8 nucleotides match TRBD1. This CDR3 is 15 amino acids long. The germline V gene encodes CDR1 LGHDT and CDR2 YNNKEL (reference sequence). Trimming removed 5 bases from V and 7 bases from J; junction bases left unmatched: 7. This chain's CDR3 is CASSVTGQGNSPLHF. In nucleotides, the CDR3 is TGTGCCAGCAGCGTGACAGGACAGGGCAATTCACCCCTCCACTTT.

The chain employs TRBV5-1 and TRBJ1-4; no clear D. Germline CDR1 reads SGHRS; CDR2 reads YFSETQ. V lost 4 bases to trimming and J lost 7 bases, with 14 bases between them. This CDR3 is built from 14 residues. The CDR3 coding sequence is TGCGCCAGCAGCCCCGAGGGCGCCGGTGAAAAACTGTTTTTT. Translating gives CASSPEGAGEKLFF.

Regarding this clone: Just one base apart from a much larger clone, this may be a read error. The V gene is TRBV15, the J gene TRBJ2-6; D is possibly TRBD2 (6 bases). V was shortened by 5 bases and J by 3 bases, with 14 bases between the two germline ends. CDR1 is LNHNV, CDR2 YYDKDF, per germline (reference sequence). The CDR3 length is 16 residues. CDR3 sequence reads: CATSRVQGLGANVLTF. DNA for the CDR3: TGTGCCACCAGCCGAGTCCAGGGACTTGGGGCCAACGTCCTGACTTTC.

The rearrangement joins TRBV10-3 to TRBJ1-6, with 8 nucleotides matching TRBD1. The CDR3 contains 15 residues. Germline V gives CDR1 ENHRY, CDR2 SYGVKD. V lost 2 bases to trimming and J lost 14 bases; unmatched junction nucleotides: 11. The CDR3 reads CAISEAPGQGGTLHF. The CDR3 nucleotides read TGTGCCATCAGTGAGGCCCCTGGACAGGGCGGGACCCTCCACTTT.

This clone was seen a single time. The rearrangement uses TRBV19 and TRBJ2-7; D unclear. CDR3 length equals 13 residues. V was cut by 3 bases and J by 3 bases, with 9 bases left in between. Germline-derived CDR1 and CDR2 are LNHDA and SQIVND (reference sequence). In DNA form, the CDR3 reads TGTGCCAGTAGTATTCTAGTCGGCTACGAGCAGTACTTC. It specifies CASSILVGYEQYF.

The chain recombines TRBV2 with TRBJ2-2, with TRBD1 identical over 9 bases. This CDR3 region has 15 residues. Germline-derived CDR1 and CDR2 are SNHLY and FYNNEI. The V gene end was trimmed by 4 bases and the J gene end by 6 bases; junction bases not matched to a gene: 6. DNA for the CDR3: TGTGCCAGCAGTGGGGGGACAGGGATGGCCGGGGAGCTGTTTTTT. As protein: CASSGGTGMAGELFF. Drawing the rest from reference TRBV2 and TRBJ2-2, the complete variable domain is EPEVTQTPSHQVTQMGQEVILRCVPISNHLYFYWYRQILGQKVEFLVSFYNNEISEKSEIFDDQFSVERPDGSNFTLKIRSTKLEDSAMYFCASSGGTGMAGELFFGEGSRLTVL.

The chain combines TRBV14 with TRBJ2-1; D is undetermined. The CDR3 has 12 amino acids. Germline V gives CDR1 SGHDN, CDR2 FVKESK. Between the trimmed V and J ends, which lost 6 bases and 7 bases, there was a span of 10 bases. In nucleotides, the CDR3 is TGTGCCAGCAGTCTAGGTGGGAATGAGCAGTTCTTC. This codes for CASSLGGNEQFF.

V gene TRBV18 combines with J gene TRBJ2-7, with 7 bases that match TRBD2. CDR3 length: 14 amino acids. The germline gives CDR1 KGHSH, CDR2 LQKENI. Trimming removed 5 bases from V and 0 bases from J; junction bases left unmatched: 4. DNA of the CDR3: TGTGCCAGCTCAATTCTAGCGGCCTCCTACGAGCAGTACTTC. This codes for CASSILAASYEQYF. Full variable domain (rest looked up from reference TRBV18 and TRBJ2-7): NAGVMQNPRHLVRRRGQEARLRCSPMKGHSHVYWYRQLPEEGLKFMVYLQKENIIDESGMPKERFSAEFPKEGPSILRIQQVVRGDSAAYFCASSILAASYEQYFGPGTRLTVT.

This chain connects TRBV28 to TRBJ1-2; D remains unclear. The CDR3 consists of 14 residues. Germline CDR1 is MDHEN and CDR2 is SYDVKM. Between the trimmed V and J ends, which lost 4 bases and 4 bases, there was a span of 13 bases. The CDR3 here is CASSSPAGTYGYTF. The CDR3, as DNA: TGTGCCAGCAGTTCCCCCGCAGGAACCTATGGCTACACCTTC.

The chain employs TRBV5-6 and TRBJ1-2; D is undetermined. The V and J ends lost 0 bases and 6 bases respectively, with 9 bases between them. Looked up from germline, CDR1 is SGHDT and CDR2 is YYEEEE. The CDR3 totals 13 residues. In DNA form, the CDR3 reads TGTGCCAGCAGCTTGGTTGCCGGGGATGGCTACACCTTC. The encoded protein is CASSLVAGDGYTF.

CDR3 region: CASSINTSNQPQHF. CDR3 nucleotides: TGTGCCAGTAGTATAAACACTAGCAATCAGCCCCAGCATTTT. V and J are TRBV19 and TRBJ1-5; D unresolved. V was cut by 2 bases and J by 0 bases, with 5 bases left in between. CDR1 and CDR2 (germline): LNHDA, SQIVND (reference sequence). This CDR3 has 14 amino acids.

The V call is TRBV5-1, the J call TRBJ2-7, with TRBD2 matching 10 bases. Germline CDR1 reads SGHRS; CDR2 reads YFSETQ. J was trimmed by 3 bases and V by 0 bases; bases with no gene match: 6. The CDR3 spans 16 residues. As DNA, the CDR3 is TGCGCCAGCAGCTTGGGAGCCCTAGCGGGAGACTACGAGCAGTACTTC. This codes for CASSLGALAGDYEQYF.

Only a few counts were recorded for this clone. This may arise from a read error, as a much more abundant clone is one base away. J is TRBJ2-7 and V is TRBV6-5; D is undetermined. CDR3 length: 11 residues. Germline V CDR1 and CDR2: MNHEY, SVGAGI. V lost 5 bases and J lost 3, with 5 bases in between. The CDR3 nucleotides read TGTGCCAGCAGTCCCTTCTACGAGCAGTACTTC. Its translation is CASSPFYEQYF.

This chain links TRBV10-3 with TRBJ2-3, with a possible D match to TRBD2 (5 bases). The CDR3 length is 14 residues. The germline gives CDR1 ENHRY, CDR2 SYGVKD. Trimming removed 8 bases at V and 0 bases at J, with 12 bases between. CDR3 in amino acids: CAIRRDQSTDTQYF. For the CDR3, the DNA is TGTGCCATCCGTCGGGATCAGAGCACAGATACGCAGTATTTT.

V and J are TRBV29-1 and TRBJ1-1; D gene ambiguous. V was pared by 2 bases and J by 8 bases, with 6 bases between. This CDR3 region has 10 residues. The V gene's germline CDR1 is SQVTM and CDR2 ANQGSEA. The CDR3 DNA follows: TGCAGCGTTGAATGGAGGGAAGCTTTCTTT. Protein product: CSVEWREAFF.

The rearrangement joins TRBV29-1 to TRBJ1-2, with D uncertain. There are 13 residues in the CDR3. V dropped 4 bases and J dropped 6 bases, with 15 bases sitting between them. The V gene's germline CDR1 is SQVTM and CDR2 ANQGSEA. The CDR3 coding sequence is TGCAGCGTTGTCGTCAGAGGCGGGCATGGCTACACCTTC. Its protein product is CSVVVRGGHGYTF.

The CDR3 loop is CASSFHYEQYF. The CDR3 coding sequence is TGTGCCAGCAGCTTCCACTACGAGCAGTACTTC. The V call is TRBV5-6, the J call TRBJ2-7; D is uncertain. The germline V gene encodes CDR1 SGHDT and CDR2 YYEEEE. The V end was cut by 2 bases, the J end by 3 bases, with 3 bases between. There are 11 residues in the CDR3.

This chain joins TRBV5-4 and TRBJ2-5; possibly TRBD2 for D (6 bases). Deletions cut 4 bases from V and 1 base from J, with 14 bases between. Germline V gene sequence: CDR1 SGHNT, CDR2 YYREEE (reference sequence). The CDR3 consists of 15 residues. CDR3 residues: CASSHDQGLQETQYF. CDR3 DNA: TGTGCCAGCAGCCATGACCAGGGACTCCAAGAGACCCAGTACTTC.

The chain carries TRBV28 and TRBJ1-2; 7 bases fit TRBD1. The J segment lost 2 bases and the V segment lost 2 bases, leaving 5 bases of the junction unmatched. This CDR3 contains 15 residues. From germline, CDR1 is MDHEN and CDR2 SYDVKM. The CDR3 sequence is CASSLDREVNYGYTF. The DNA for the CDR3 is TGTGCCAGCAGTTTAGACAGGGAGGTGAACTATGGCTACACCTTC.

The chain links TRBV25-1 to TRBJ2-2, with 8 bases identical to TRBD1. Germline V gives CDR1 MGHDK, CDR2 SYGVNS. V was pared by 3 bases and J by 7 bases, with 4 bases of the junction left unmatched. CDR3 length equals 14 residues. The CDR3 loop reads CASSDRGPSGELFF. The CDR3 DNA reads as TGTGCCAGCAGTGACAGGGGGCCCAGCGGGGAGCTGTTTTTT.

This clone was detected a few times. The chain links TRBV28 to TRBJ2-7; 7 nucleotides match TRBD1. Trimming removed 7 bases from V and 3 bases from J; junction bases left unmatched: 9. The CDR3 is 14 residues long. Germline-derived CDR1 and CDR2 are MDHEN and SYDVKM. This CDR3 reads CASKLGTESYEQYF. The CDR3 DNA follows: TGTGCCAGCAAATTGGGGACAGAAAGCTACGAGCAGTACTTC.

This clone was detected a few times. The rearrangement links TRBV7-2 to TRBJ1-2, with D perhaps matching TRBD1 (5 bases). Between the trimmed V and J ends, which lost 1 base and 4 bases, there was a span of 13 bases. The CDR3 length is 15 residues. Germline-derived CDR1 and CDR2 are SGHTA and FQGNSA. DNA for the CDR3: TGTGCCAGCAGCTTAGATCCGGGGGGAGTCTATGGCTACACCTTC. Encoded protein: CASSLDPGGVYGYTF.

This clone has a handful of counts. V gene TRBV19 combines with J gene TRBJ1-1, with D possibly being TRBD1 (6 bases). The germline CDR1 and CDR2 sequences are LNHDA and SQIVND (reference sequence). Trimming pared 0 bases from V and 0 bases from J, leaving 11 bases between. This CDR3 spans 16 amino acids. This CDR3 is CASSIDRGPMNTEAFF. The CDR3 nucleotides are TGTGCCAGTAGTATAGACAGGGGCCCTATGAACACTGAAGCTTTCTTT.

The CDR3 region has the DNA TGTGCCAGCAGCGCGTCGAGCGGGGGGATGGGAACCGGGGAGCTGTTTTTT. Translating gives CASSASSGGMGTGELFF. This sequence joins TRBV7-9 and TRBJ2-2; TRBD2 matches at 9 bases. The CDR3 runs to 17 residues. V trimming: 5 bases; J trimming: 5 bases; junction bases outside the gene matches: 12. The germline CDR1 and CDR2 sequences are SEHNR and FQNEAQ (reference sequence).

The V gene is TRBV12-3 or TRBV12-4, the J gene TRBJ1-5; no reliable D call. The CDR3 extends over 13 amino acids. V dropped 3 bases and J dropped 4 bases, with 7 bases sitting between them. The CDR3 reads CASSFSGNQPQHF. The DNA of the CDR3 is TGTGCCAGCAGTTTCTCGGGGAATCAGCCCCAGCATTTT.